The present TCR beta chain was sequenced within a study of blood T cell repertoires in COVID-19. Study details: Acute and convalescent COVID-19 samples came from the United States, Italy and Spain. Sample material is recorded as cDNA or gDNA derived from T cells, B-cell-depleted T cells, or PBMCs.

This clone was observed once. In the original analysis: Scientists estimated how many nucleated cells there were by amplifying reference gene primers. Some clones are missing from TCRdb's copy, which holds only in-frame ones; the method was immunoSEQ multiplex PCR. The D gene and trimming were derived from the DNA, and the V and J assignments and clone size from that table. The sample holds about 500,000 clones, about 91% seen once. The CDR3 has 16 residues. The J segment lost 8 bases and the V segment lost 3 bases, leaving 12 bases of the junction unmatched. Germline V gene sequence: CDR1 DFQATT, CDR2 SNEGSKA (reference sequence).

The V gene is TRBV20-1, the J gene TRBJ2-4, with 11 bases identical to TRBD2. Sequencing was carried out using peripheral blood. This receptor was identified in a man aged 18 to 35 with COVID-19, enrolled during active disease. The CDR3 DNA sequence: TGCAGTGCTAGTTCTAGGACTAGCGGGTCTATGGACATTCAGTACTTC. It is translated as CSASSRTSGSMDIQYF.